Listed below are T cell receptor beta chains from one sample, sequenced in a study of T cell responses to AZD1222 COVID-19 vaccine. Profiling relied on immunoSEQ multiplex PCR, and the TCRdb table lists in-frame clones only, not all of them. The data contain more than 90,000 clones, about 86% of them seen just once; the ten biggest clones take up more than 1.2%. Here the sequenced sample was peripheral blood, taken on day 0 of AZD1222 vaccination. These receptors were taken from an adult in good health. Each CDR3 is given with its conserved first and last residue. A D gene is named only where the DNA matches it firmly. A clone size is listed for some rows: how often the clone was seen (once, few, many), or a class if it is expanded.

>-|TRBJ1-6|-|TRBV6-5
TGTGCCAGCAGCCGCCTCAAAGATTCACCCCTCCACTTT
CASSRLKDSPLHF
>-|TRBJ1-5|-|TRBV7-2
TGTGCCAGCAGTTCAGGGTATCAGCCCCAGCATTTT
CASSSGYQPQHF
>TRBD1|TRBJ1-2|-|TRBV28
TGTGCCAGCAGCACGAGACAGGGGGCGGGCTATGGCTACACCTTC
CASSTRQGAGYGYTF
>TRBD1|TRBJ2-7|-|TRBV9
TGTGCCAGCAGCGCCGGGACAGGGGGGATCTACGAGCAGTACTTC
CASSAGTGGIYEQYF
>-|TRBJ1-6|-|TRBV13
TGTGCCAGCAGCTTACGGGCTTCACCCCTCCACTTT
CASSLRASPLHF
>-|TRBJ1-5|-|TRBV5-6
TGTGCCAGCAGCCTCCAGGGACTTAATCAGCCCCAGCATTTT
CASSLQGLNQPQHF
>-|TRBJ1-2|-|TRBV5-1
TGCGCCAGCAGCTTGGCTTCCGGGGCCGACGGCTATGGCTACACCTTC
CASSLASGADGYGYTF
>-|TRBJ2-2|-|TRBV19
TGTGCCAGTAGTATTCGGGATTTTTCCGGGGAGCTGTTTTTT
CASSIRDFSGELFF
>-|TRBJ1-6|-|TRBV7-9
TGTGCCAGCAGCGCGGACTGGAATTCACCCCTCCACTTT
CASSADWNSPLHF
>-|TRBJ2-7|-|TRBV2
TGTGCCAGCAGTGAGGGGACCGACAGCTCCTACGAGCAGTACTTC
CASSEGTDSSYEQYF
>TRBD1|TRBJ2-7|-|TRBV4-3
TGCGCCAGCAGCCAAGATGGCAGGGGGCACGAGCAGTACTTC
CASSQDGRGHEQYF
>-|TRBJ1-3|few|TRBV11-2
TGTGCCAGCAGCTTAGTTTCCCAGGCAAGCTCTGGAAACACCATATATTTT
CASSLVSQASSGNTIYF
>-|TRBJ2-1|-|TRBV5-4
TGTGCCAGCAGCCCGGTACCCGCCTCCTACAATGAGCAGTTCTTC
CASSPVPASYNEQFF
>-|TRBJ2-1|once|TRBV30
TGTGCCTGTACCGAGGAGATGGCCCCCTACAATGAGCAGTTCTTC
CACTEEMAPYNEQFF
>-|TRBJ2-3|-|TRBV6-5
TGTGCCAGCAGTTTAAGCGGTTCCTCAGTTTCAGATACGCAGTATTTT
CASSLSGSSVSDTQYF
>TRBD2|TRBJ2-1|-|TRBV6-2/TRBV6-3
TGTGCCAGCAGTTACACCCCCACTAGCGGGAGTCGTTACAATGAGCAGTTCTTC
CASSYTPTSGSRYNEQFF
>TRBD2|TRBJ2-5|-|TRBV4-3
TGCGCCAGCAGCCAAGAAACAGCGGGAGCGTTGGAGACCCAGTACTTC
CASSQETAGALETQYF
>-|TRBJ1-6|-|TRBV29-1
TGCAGCGTTGGCCAGGGTGGCAATTCACCCCTCCACTTT
CSVGQGGNSPLHF
>TRBD1|TRBJ2-1|-|TRBV4-2
TGTGCCAGCAGCCAAGATGACAGGGGGGCGAATGAGCAGTTCTTC
CASSQDDRGANEQFF
>-|TRBJ1-1|-|TRBV27
TGTGCCAGCAGTTCGTACAGGGAAGCTTTCTTT
CASSSYREAFF
>-|TRBJ1-1|-|TRBV27
TGTGCCAGCAGCCTTGGGGGGCGCATAGTGAACACTGAAGCTTTCTTT
CASSLGGRIVNTEAFF
>TRBD2|TRBJ2-3|few|TRBV6-4
TGTGCCAGCAGTGTAGAAGCGGGAGGACCCACAGATACGCAGTATTTT
CASSVEAGGPTDTQYF
>TRBD2|TRBJ2-2|-|TRBV7-3
TGTGCCAGCAGCTTAATGGGGACTAGCGGGGAGCTGTTTTTT
CASSLMGTSGELFF
>-|TRBJ1-1|-|TRBV4-3
TGCGCCAGCAGCCAAGAGGCGACATCGAACACTGAAGCTTTCTTT
CASSQEATSNTEAFF
>-|TRBJ1-2|-|TRBV21-1
TGTGCCAGCACCTTACTGGGACAGGGGGCGTTCAACTATGGCTACACCTTC
CASTLLGQGAFNYGYTF
>-|TRBJ1-1|-|TRBV11-1
TGTGCCAGCAGCTTCGGCGAGGACACTGAAGCTTTCTTT
CASSFGEDTEAFF
>-|TRBJ2-2|-|TRBV5-1
TGCGCCAGCAGCGCGACATTGGGGAAAACCGGGGAGCTGTTTTTT
CASSATLGKTGELFF
>-|TRBJ1-2|-|TRBV28
TGTGCCAGCAGTCCTCCTTGGCAGGGCACTAAAAATGGCTACACCTTC
CASSPPWQGTKNGYTF
>-|TRBJ2-4|-|TRBV28
TGTGCCAGCAGAACGAGGACAGCTAATACTCACATTCAGTACTTC
CASRTRTANTHIQYF
>-|TRBJ2-7|few|TRBV28
TGTGCCAGCAGTCTCTCTGTGGCTTACGAGCAGTACTTC
CASSLSVAYEQYF
>TRBD2|TRBJ2-4|-|TRBV3-1/TRBV3-2
TGTGCCAGCAGCCAAGACCCGAGCGGGAGGGCCTCTCCAACCAAAAACATTCAGTACTTC
CASSQDPSGRASPTKNIQYF
>-|TRBJ1-2|-|TRBV28
TGTGCCAGCAGTTCCCCATCCTCTCTCGGCCGGGGAGGGTATGGCTACACCTTC
CASSSPSSLGRGGYGYTF
>TRBD2|TRBJ2-7|-|TRBV29-1
TGCAGCGTTGGAGGTAGCGGGAGAGCTGGGCAGTACTTC
CSVGGSGRAGQYF
>TRBD1|TRBJ1-4|-|TRBV5-1
TGCGCCAGCAGCTTGGAGGGGACAGCCGATCCGGGGGGCGTTTTT
CASSLEGTADPGGVF
>-|TRBJ2-7|-|TRBV10-3
TGTGCCATCATGGGGGGGCGGGAACCCTACGAGCAGTACTTC
CAIMGGREPYEQYF
>-|TRBJ1-1|-|TRBV7-9
TGTGCCAGCAGCTCTGACCTCGCCCAGAACACTGAAGCTTTCTTT
CASSSDLAQNTEAFF
>-|TRBJ2-2|-|TRBV5-5
TGTGCCAGCAGCTTGGAGGGCGGAACGAACACCGGGGAGCTGTTTTTT
CASSLEGGTNTGELFF
>-|TRBJ2-3|-|TRBV7-2
TGTGCCAGCAGCTCGAGGCCGGGACTGGGGTCCCCAGATACGCAGTATTTT
CASSSRPGLGSPDTQYF
>-|TRBJ2-4|-|TRBV4-3
TGCGCCAGCAGCCAAGATTCGGGTGCGTCCAAAAACATTCAGTACTTC
CASSQDSGASKNIQYF
>-|TRBJ2-7|-|TRBV7-6
TGTGCCAGCAGCTCCACAGGGAGTCTTACCTACGAGCAGTACTTC
CASSSTGSLTYEQYF
>-|TRBJ2-4|-|TRBV19
TGTGCCAGTAGCCTCCAACCCAAAAACATTCAGTACTTC
CASSLQPKNIQYF
>TRBD1|TRBJ2-3|-|TRBV19
TGTGCCACCCGAGACAGGGATGTCGGCACAGATACGCAGTATTTT
CATRDRDVGTDTQYF